The clone carrying this T cell receptor beta chain came up many times. The antigen is unknown. This CDR3 spans 14 amino acids. Per the germline V gene, CDR1 is SGDLS and CDR2 is YYNGEE. After removal of 0 bases from V and 5 bases from J, the junction contained 5 bases not matched to a gene. This sample is drawn from a study of blood T cells in healthy people across ages. Looking at the study overall: The template switching approach captured approximately one barcoded beta molecule for every two T cells.

PCR was performed a second time for about 7 to 11 cycles using a sample-barcoded 5' primer and a J-beta primer mix. In TCRdb, the 5' RACE reads were re-called with MiXCR into one record per CDR3 protein. The sample lists over 600,000 distinct CDR3 sequences, around 45% seen once, with 15% to 20% in the top ten. General observations from the study: Across samples, TCR beta diversity tracked strongly with naive T cell percentage.

Donor samples were obtained from healthy Caucasian individuals from Russia, aged roughly 6 to 90. PBMCs were isolated at a quantity of at least 6 million per sample. The rearrangement links TRBV9 to TRBJ2-7; 7 bases map to TRBD1. The TCR originated in a man aged 80 or over in good health. The sequenced sample was blood. CDR3: CASSVGSGGNEQYF. The CDR3, as DNA: TGTGCCAGCAGCGTAGGATCAGGGGGAAACGAGCAGTACTTC.